Following are 7 T cell receptor beta chains from one sample sequenced in a study of identical twins. TCRdb ran MiXCR on the 5' RACE reads and lists one entry per CDR3 protein. The sample shows 700,000 or so distinct CDR3 sequences, about 9.4% of them seen only once. The same sample was also used in a study of yellow fever vaccine responses in identical twins.

The sample was PBMCs. The source is a woman aged 18-35 years in good health.

This clonotype was observed many times. The chain carries TRBV5-5 and TRBJ2-3, with D tentatively TRBD2 (6 bases). CDR1 and CDR2 (germline): SGHKS, YYEKEE (reference sequence). V was trimmed by 0 bases and J by 5 bases, leaving 10 bases between them. The CDR3 totals 14 residues. CDR3 sequence reads: CASSLGGKGDTQYF. CDR3 nucleotides: TGTGCCAGCAGCTTGGGCGGGAAGGGAGATACGCAGTATTTT.

The V and J genes are TRBV3-1 and TRBJ2-3, with D perhaps matching TRBD2 (5 bases). Per germline, CDR1 LGHDT and CDR2 YNNKEL (reference sequence). V was trimmed by 7 bases and J by 2 bases, leaving 16 bases between them. This CDR3 region has 15 residues. CDR3 sequence: CASTLLGASTDTQYF. For the CDR3, the DNA is TGTGCCAGCACCCTCCTGGGAGCCTCCACAGATACGCAGTATTTT.

The chain has TRBV6-1 and TRBJ2-7; possibly TRBD1 or TRBD2 for D (5 bases each). Germline CDR1 reads MNHNS; CDR2 reads SASEGT. The length of the CDR3 is 14 residues. With 5 bases removed from V and 7 bases from J, the gap between germline ends came to 18 bases. CDR3 nucleotide sequence: TGTGCCAGCAGTCGCCGGGACGGGGCAGCGGAGCAGTACTTC. Translation: CASSRRDGAAEQYF.

The chain couples TRBV4-1 to TRBJ2-3; 15 bases agree with TRBD2. Looked up from germline, CDR1 is MGHRA and CDR2 is YSYEKL. J gave up 3 bases and V 0 bases, and 16 bases lay outside the gene matches. CDR3 length: 22 residues. The CDR3 region has the DNA TGCGCCAGCAGCCAAGATTACACAGGCGGGACTAGCGGGAGGATCAGGACAGATACGCAGTATTTT. It yields the protein CASSQDYTGGTSGRIRTDTQYF.

In this sample, this clonotype turned up a few times. The chain combines TRBV3-1 with TRBJ2-2; possibly TRBD1 for D (6 bases). Germline V lookup: CDR1 LGHDT, CDR2 YNNKEL (reference sequence). This CDR3 has 14 residues. V lost 2 bases to trimming and J lost 6 bases, with 10 bases between them. Here the CDR3 DNA reads TGTGCCAGCAGCCAAAGCTGGGGGCCCGGGGAGCTGTTTTTT. It yields the protein CASSQSWGPGELFF. Based on the CDR3 plus reference TRBV3-1 and TRBJ2-2, the full variable domain is DTAVSQTPKYLVTQMGNDKSIKCEQNLGHDTMYWYKQDSKKFLKIMFSYNNKELIINETVPNRFSPKSPDKAHLNLHINSLELGDSAVYFCASSQSWGPGELFFGEGSRLTVL.

This clonotype has just a few counts. This chain connects TRBV28 to TRBJ2-1; tentatively, D is TRBD1 or TRBD2 (5 bases each). V lost 3 bases to trimming and J lost 5 bases, with 8 bases between them. CDR3 size: 13 residues. CDR1 and CDR2 (germline): MDHEN, SYDVKM. The CDR3, as DNA: TGTGCCAGCAGTTTCCAGGGAGACAATGAGCAGTTCTTC. Translating gives CASSFQGDNEQFF.

This clonotype was counted many times. V usage is TRBV27 and J usage is TRBJ2-7; TRBD2 might be the D (6 bases). The CDR3 extends over 15 amino acids. V was cut by 6 bases and J by 0 bases, with 15 bases left in between. Germline V gene data show CDR1 as MNHEY and CDR2 as SMNVEV (reference sequence). The CDR3 sequence: CASRNLALSSYEQYF. CDR3 coding DNA: TGTGCCAGCAGGAACCTAGCGCTCAGCTCCTACGAGCAGTACTTC.